This T cell receptor beta chain was recorded in a study of cytomegalovirus exposure and HLA in healthy donors. V lost 3 bases and J lost 4; bases outside the gene matches: 7. Germline V CDR1 and CDR2: MGHRA, YSYEKL. The CDR3 loop spans 16 amino acids. PCR primers comprised 60 Vbeta and 13 Jbeta primers. Clones were sequenced by immunoSEQ multiplex PCR, and TCRdb holds only the in-frame ones, with some missing. The profile shows 130,000 or so clones, 75% to 80% of them singletons. The clonotype was recovered from a woman aged 55-69 years in good health and CMV-seronegative. The V and J genes are TRBV4-1 and TRBJ2-1; 9 positions match TRBD1. The specimen was PBMCs. CDR3 nucleotide sequence: TGCGCCAGCAGCCAGGACAGGGGATCCCTTTACAATGAGCAGTTCTTC. This sequence encodes CASSQDRGSLYNEQFF.